Below, 16 T cell receptor beta chains from the same sample are listed, as sequenced in a study of T cells in pancreatic ductal adenocarcinoma. The table came from immunoSEQ multiplex PCR; TCRdb's copy has only in-frame clones and leaves some out. The sample contains about 98,000 clones, about 95% of which appear only once. The selected patients with pancreatic ductal adenocarcinoma had surgery but no neoadjuvant therapy. Sequencing was performed on PBMCs. These receptors all stem from a human donor with pancreatic ductal adenocarcinoma.

The chain couples TRBV4-1 to TRBJ1-4, with 10 bases lining up with TRBD1. The V gene's germline CDR1 is MGHRA and CDR2 YSYEKL. The CDR3 has 15 residues. V lost 7 bases, J lost 4 bases, and 6 bases stayed unmatched. CDR3 region: CASKNGDRGNEKLFF. The DNA for the CDR3 is TGCGCCAGCAAAAACGGGGACAGGGGTAATGAAAAACTGTTTTTT.

The genes are TRBV7-9 and TRBJ2-5; TRBD1 aligns across 7 bases. CDR1 is SEHNR and CDR2 is FQNEAQ in the germline V gene (reference sequence). The CDR3 has 16 residues. V trimming: 3 bases; J trimming: 5 bases; junction bases outside the gene matches: 12. The CDR3 DNA reads TGTGCCAGCAGCTTCCGTACGGGACAGCCCATGGAGACCCAGTACTTC. Its translation is CASSFRTGQPMETQYF.

The CDR3 sequence: CASSLSWQGWHEQYF. In nucleotides, the CDR3 is TGTGCCAGCAGCTTAAGTTGGCAGGGGTGGCACGAGCAGTACTTC. J is TRBJ2-7 and V is TRBV7-2, with D maybe TRBD1 (6 bases). The germline gives CDR1 SGHTA, CDR2 FQGNSA. There are 15 residues in the CDR3. The V end lost 2 bases, the J end lost 5 bases, and 16 bases lay between the germline ends. The full variable domain, in which reference TRBV7-2 and TRBJ2-7 provide the parts outside the CDR3, is GAGVSQSPSNKVTEKGKDVELRCDPISGHTALYWYRQSLGQGLEFLIYFQGNSAPDKSGLPSDRFSAERTGGSVSTLTIQRTQQEDSAVYLCASSLSWQGWHEQYFGPGTRLTVT.

The genes are TRBV11-2 and TRBJ2-7; TRBD2 aligns across 8 bases. Unmatched junction bases numbered 11, after V lost 5 bases and J lost 5 bases. This CDR3 is built from 15 residues. The germline CDR1 and CDR2 sequences are SGHAT and FQNNGV. CDR3 bases: TGTGCCAGCAGCAGTTTAGCGGGAAACTACCACGAGCAGTACTTC. Its translation is CASSSLAGNYHEQYF.

The V gene is TRBV11-3, the J gene TRBJ2-1; TRBD2 matches 8 bases. The CDR3 consists of 15 residues. Germline V gene sequence: CDR1 SGHNT, CDR2 YENEEA. Germline trimming cut 5 bases from V and 8 bases from J; bases unmatched to any gene: 11. The DNA of the CDR3 is TGTGCCAGCAGCCGCAGCGGGAGAGGTTACGATGAGCAGTTCTTC. It yields the protein CASSRSGRGYDEQFF.

This chain joins TRBV5-4 and TRBJ2-5, with a tentative D call TRBD2 (5 bases). The CDR3 has 16 amino acids. Trimming pared 4 bases from V and 2 bases from J, leaving 18 bases between. In germline, CDR1 is SGHNT, CDR2 YYREEE (reference sequence). The CDR3 region has the DNA TGTGCCAGCAGCCCGAGTCCCGACTATATACAAGAGACCCAGTACTTC. It specifies CASSPSPDYIQETQYF. Based on the CDR3 plus reference TRBV5-4 and TRBJ2-5, the full variable domain is ETGVTQSPTHLIKTRGQQVTLRCSSQSGHNTVSWYQQALGQGPQFIFQYYREEENGRGNFPPRFSGLQFPNYSSELNVNALELDDSALYLCASSPSPDYIQETQYFGPGTRLLVL.

The chain recombines TRBV11-2 with TRBJ2-5, with 8 bases matching TRBD1. Germline trimming cut 2 bases from V and 1 base from J; bases unmatched to any gene: 12. Germline CDR1 and CDR2: SGHAT and FQNNGV. The length of the CDR3 is 18 residues. The CDR3 protein is CASSLTGTGEVIQETQYF. The CDR3 bases are TGTGCCAGCAGCTTAACCGGGACAGGAGAGGTAATCCAAGAGACCCAGTACTTC. The complete variable domain, with remaining parts taken from reference TRBV11-2 and TRBJ2-5, reads EAGVAQSPRYKIIEKRQSVAFWCNPISGHATLYWYQQILGQGPKLLIQFQNNGVVDDSQLPKDRFSAERLKGVDSTLKIQPAKLEDSAVYLCASSLTGTGEVIQETQYFGPGTRLLVL.

The rearrangement joins TRBV11-3 to TRBJ2-3; perhaps TRBD2 as D (5 bases). V was trimmed by 5 bases and J by 1 base, leaving 7 bases between them. This CDR3 is 13 amino acids long. From germline, CDR1 is SGHNT and CDR2 YENEEA. As DNA, the CDR3 is TGTGCCAGCAGCGTTAGCGGCACAGATACGCAGTATTTT. Protein product: CASSVSGTDTQYF.

The rearrangement joins TRBV7-2 to TRBJ2-7, with 10 bases aligning to TRBD1. CDR1 is SGHTA and CDR2 is FQGNSA in the germline V gene. Germline trimming cut 4 bases from V and 5 bases from J; bases unmatched to any gene: 5. CDR3 length: 14 residues. CDR3 loop: CASSSGTGANEQYF. The CDR3, as DNA: TGTGCCAGCAGCTCCGGGACAGGGGCCAACGAGCAGTACTTC.

This sequence joins TRBV5-4 and TRBJ2-1, with TRBD1 as a possible D gene (6 bases). Germline lookup yields CDR1 SGHNT and CDR2 YYREEE (reference sequence). Trimming left V 4 bases short and J 3 bases short, with 14 bases between. The CDR3 runs to 15 residues. In nucleotides, the CDR3 is TGTGCCAGCAGCCACGGACAGCCGCTCTACAATGAGCAGTTCTTC. Translating it yields CASSHGQPLYNEQFF.

The rearrangement uses TRBV7-8 and TRBJ2-1; 11 bases map to TRBD1. V lost 4 bases and J lost 3; bases outside the gene matches: 2. Germline V lookup: CDR1 SGHVS, CDR2 FQNEAQ. This CDR3 spans 15 amino acids. CDR3 coding DNA: TGTGCCAGCAGCTACGGGACAGGGGGCTACAATGAGCAGTTCTTC. Its translation is CASSYGTGGYNEQFF.

The chain recombines TRBV7-2 with TRBJ2-3; 7 nucleotides agree with TRBD1. Germline assignment: CDR1 SGHTA and CDR2 FQGNSA. V trimming: 4 bases; J trimming: 6 bases; junction bases outside the gene matches: 7. The CDR3 covers 14 residues. Here the CDR3 reads CASSSLTGTDTQYF. CDR3 in DNA: TGTGCCAGCAGCTCCTTGACAGGGACGGATACGCAGTATTTT.

The chain combines TRBV11-2 with TRBJ1-2; 7 nucleotides agree with TRBD1. The J segment lost 2 bases and the V segment lost 0 bases, leaving 9 bases of the junction unmatched. The CDR3 covers 17 residues. The germline gives CDR1 SGHAT, CDR2 FQNNGV. CDR3: CASSLDPKGGWNYGYTF. The CDR3 coding sequence is TGTGCCAGCAGCTTAGATCCAAAAGGGGGCTGGAACTATGGCTACACCTTC.

The sample holds one count of this clone. The V gene is TRBV5-4, the J gene TRBJ2-3; 8 positions agree with TRBD2. Per the germline V gene, CDR1 is SGHNT and CDR2 is YYREEE (reference sequence). CDR3 length: 14 residues. V lost 2 bases and J lost 3; bases outside the gene matches: 2. The CDR3 DNA reads as TGTGCCAGCAGCTTCGGCGGGAGGACAGATACGCAGTATTTT. Translated, it gives CASSFGGRTDTQYF.

The chain couples TRBV7-2 to TRBJ1-2; D is perhaps TRBD1 (5 bases). The CDR3 extends over 14 amino acids. Germline V gene lookup returns CDR1 SGHTA and CDR2 FQGNSA. Trimming cost V 7 bases and J 4 bases, with 16 bases left between them. This CDR3 reads CASKAGQLAYGYTF. CDR3 nucleotides: TGTGCCAGCAAAGCGGGGCAACTCGCCTATGGCTACACCTTC.

This clone was picked up a small number of times. The chain uses TRBV28 and TRBJ1-5; possible D gene TRBD1, 5 bases. From germline, CDR1 is MDHEN and CDR2 SYDVKM. The CDR3 has 13 amino acids. V gave up 6 bases and J gave up 4 bases, with 10 bases separating them. The CDR3 DNA reads as TGTGCCAGCAGGCGGGACGGTAATCAGCCCCAGCATTTT. Translation: CASRRDGNQPQHF.